The 23 T cell receptor beta chains below come from one sample, sequenced in a study of blood T cell repertoires in COVID-19. Profiling relied on immunoSEQ multiplex PCR, and the TCRdb table lists in-frame clones only, not all of them. The sample carries some 180,000 clones, around 75% recorded once. The material sequenced was peripheral blood. These receptors were collected from a woman in her thirties or forties with COVID-19, enrolled during active disease.

This clone has only one observation. CDR3 sequence (DNA): TGTGCCACCAGCAGAGGGCGGGGCCTTGCAGATACGCAGTATTTT. As protein: CATSRGRGLADTQYF. The chain recombines TRBV15 with TRBJ2-3; maybe TRBD2 (6 bases). V was shortened by 1 base and J by 4 bases, with 12 bases between the two germline ends. CDR1 is LNHNV, CDR2 YYDKDF, per germline (reference sequence). The CDR3 has 15 residues.

The chain has TRBV20-1 and TRBJ2-1, with a weak D call TRBD1 (7 bases). V was clipped by 3 bases and J by 10 bases, with 16 bases between them. The CDR3 length is 13 residues. Germline values: CDR1 DFQATT, CDR2 SNEGSKA (reference sequence). The CDR3 bases are TGCAGTGCTAGTCCAGGGGGGTTTCGGGAGCAGTTCTTC. Amino acids: CSASPGGFREQFF.

This clone was seen a single time. DNA of the CDR3: TGTGCCAGCAGCCCCGGGACTAGCGGGGGGCTCCAAGAGACCCAGTACTTC. This translates into CASSPGTSGGLQETQYF. This chain links TRBV9 with TRBJ2-5; 15 bases line up with TRBD2. CDR1 and CDR2 (germline): SGDLS, YYNGEE. CDR3 length: 17 residues. The V gene end was trimmed by 4 bases and the J gene end by 1 base; junction bases not matched to a gene: 5.

J is TRBJ1-3 and V is TRBV6-2 or TRBV6-3; a weak D match, TRBD1 (6 bases). Trimming left V 5 bases short and J 0 bases short, with 14 bases between. Germline loops: CDR1 MNHEY, CDR2 SVGEGT. The CDR3 runs to 16 residues. The CDR3 protein is CASSIPGTYSGNTIYF. The CDR3 bases are TGTGCCAGCAGTATCCCCGGGACATACTCTGGAAACACCATATATTTT.

This clone has only a few counts. The rearrangement links TRBV5-6 to TRBJ2-1, with a possible D match to TRBD2 (6 bases). Between the trimmed V and J ends, which lost 5 bases and 3 bases, there was a span of 18 bases. CDR1 is SGHDT, CDR2 YYEEEE, per germline. The CDR3 loop spans 16 amino acids. CDR3 protein: CASSVPRRDLYNEQFF. In DNA, the CDR3 is TGTGCCAGCAGTGTGCCGAGGAGGGATCTCTACAATGAGCAGTTCTTC.

The chain couples TRBV7-8 to TRBJ1-4, with D unresolved. The CDR3 loop spans 14 amino acids. Trimming pared 3 bases from V and 3 bases from J, leaving 8 bases between. CDR1 SGHVS and CDR2 FQNEAQ come from the germline V gene. The CDR3 DNA reads as TGTGCCAGCAGCTTGGGCCAGGCTAATGAAAAACTGTTTTTT. Translated, it gives CASSLGQANEKLFF.

This clone was observed a handful of times. V is TRBV7-8 and J is TRBJ2-5, with 12 bases fitting TRBD2. Germline trimming cut 4 bases from V and 5 bases from J; bases unmatched to any gene: 8. This CDR3 is 16 amino acids long. Germline CDR1 SGHVS, CDR2 FQNEAQ. CDR3 residues: CASSSQTSGGIETQYF. As DNA, the CDR3 is TGTGCCAGCAGCTCGCAGACTAGCGGGGGTATCGAGACCCAGTACTTC.

The genes are TRBV7-5 and TRBJ2-3; the table assigns TRBD2, which was not confirmed against the DNA. TRBV7-5 is flagged as a pseudogene. CDR3 length: 16 amino acids. As DNA, the CDR3 is TGTGTCAGAAGCTCTCCTAGCGGGAGAGGTATAGATACGCAGTATTTT. Encoded protein: CVRSSPSGRGIDTQYF.

There are many counts of this clone. This chain connects TRBV28 to TRBJ1-2; D is uncertain. The CDR3 totals 13 residues. From germline, CDR1 is MDHEN and CDR2 SYDVKM. The V end lost 3 bases, the J end lost 0 bases, and 5 bases lay between the germline ends. This CDR3 reads CASSFRSNYGYTF. The CDR3, as DNA: TGTGCCAGCAGTTTCAGATCTAACTATGGCTACACCTTC.

The chain carries TRBV6-5 and TRBJ1-5, with a possible D match to TRBD1 (5 bases). The CDR3 totals 14 residues. V was clipped by 10 bases and J by 2 bases, with 15 bases between them. Germline CDR1 is MNHEY and CDR2 is SVGAGI. CDR3 coding DNA: TGTGCCACCGCGGGGGTAAATGGCAATCAGCCCCAGCATTTT. Amino acids: CATAGVNGNQPQHF.

The chain combines TRBV7-9 with TRBJ1-2, with 12 positions matching TRBD1. V gave up 5 bases and J gave up 8 bases; unmatched junction bases: 9. The CDR3 runs to 15 residues. Germline assignment: CDR1 SEHNR and CDR2 FQNEAQ (reference sequence). The CDR3, as DNA: TGTGCCAGCAGCCCCCGTGGGACAGGGGGCGAAGGCTACACCTTC. It is translated as CASSPRGTGGEGYTF.

The chain combines TRBV11-1 with TRBJ1-1; 9 positions agree with TRBD1. The CDR3 has 14 residues. Trimming removed 6 bases from V and 4 bases from J; junction bases left unmatched: 6. The germline CDR1 and CDR2 sequences are SGHAT and FQDESV (reference sequence). In DNA form, the CDR3 reads TGTGCCAGCAGACGGACAGGGGTGTTCACTGAAGCTTTCTTT. This gives the protein CASRRTGVFTEAFF.

In DNA form, the CDR3 reads TGTGCCAGCAGCCAGGGGATTGTGACTGAAGCTTTCTTT. It specifies CASSQGIVTEAFF. V is TRBV6-2 or TRBV6-3 and J is TRBJ1-1, with D possibly being TRBD1 (6 bases). V dropped 6 bases and J dropped 5 bases, with 13 bases sitting between them. The CDR3 length is 13 residues. The germline V gene has CDR1 MNHEY and CDR2 SVGEGT.

The chain carries TRBV27 and TRBJ1-5, with 7 bases aligning to TRBD1. The J segment lost 6 bases and the V segment lost 4 bases, leaving 6 bases of the junction unmatched. The CDR3 covers 14 residues. The germline gives CDR1 MNHEY, CDR2 SMNVEV (reference sequence). The CDR3 region is CASSSEGAGQPQHF. The CDR3 DNA reads TGTGCCAGCAGTTCAGAGGGGGCAGGTCAGCCCCAGCATTTT.

V gene TRBV11-2 combines with J gene TRBJ1-1, with TRBD1 matching 8 bases. The germline gives CDR1 SGHAT, CDR2 FQNNGV. The CDR3 spans 15 residues. V shed 5 bases, J shed 3 bases, and the junction held 8 bases outside the gene matches. Here the CDR3 DNA reads TGTGCCAGCAGCCCTCGAGGGACAGGATACACTGAAGCTTTCTTT. Its protein product is CASSPRGTGYTEAFF.

The chain is built from TRBV10-3 and TRBJ1-2; TRBD1 aligns across 7 bases. The CDR3 consists of 15 residues. CDR1 and CDR2 from the germline V gene are ENHRY and SYGVKD. With 3 bases clipped from V and 0 bases from J, the junction kept 4 bases outside the gene matches. The DNA of the CDR3 is TGTGCCATCAGTGAAGACAGGGCCTCTAACTATGGCTACACCTTC. It translates to CAISEDRASNYGYTF.

The rearrangement links TRBV6-2 or TRBV6-3 to TRBJ2-2; 12 bases match TRBD2. Per the germline V gene, CDR1 is MNHEY and CDR2 is SVGEGT. V lost 2 bases and J lost 3; bases outside the gene matches: 10. There are 19 residues in the CDR3. The CDR3 DNA is TGTGCCAGCAGTTACCCACTAGCGGGGGGCCTTCGGGACACCGGGGAGCTGTTTTTT. Its protein product is CASSYPLAGGLRDTGELFF.

The chain employs TRBV11-3 and TRBJ2-3, with TRBD2 matching over 16 bases. Germline values: CDR1 SGHNT, CDR2 YENEEA. The CDR3 has 16 amino acids. The junction had 3 bases not matched to a gene; V was cut back by 5 bases and J by 4 bases. CDR3 coding DNA: TGTGCCAGCAGCCCGGGACTAGCGGGAGGGTCAGATACGCAGTATTTT. Translating gives CASSPGLAGGSDTQYF.

V and J are TRBV5-1 and TRBJ1-2; 8 bases match TRBD1. V was clipped by 3 bases and J by 2 bases; unmatched bases: 3. This CDR3 has 14 residues. Germline V gene data show CDR1 as SGHRS and CDR2 as YFSETQ. CDR3 sequence (DNA): TGCGCCAGCAGCTGGGGACAGGTCAACTATGGCTACACCTTC. It codes for CASSWGQVNYGYTF.

This clone was picked up a small number of times. The genes are TRBV19 and TRBJ2-2; D not resolved. The CDR3 contains 14 residues. Germline loops: CDR1 LNHDA, CDR2 SQIVND (reference sequence). The V end was cut by 3 bases, the J end by 6 bases, with 11 bases between. CDR3 nucleotide sequence: TGTGCCAGTAGTATTCGGCCCGCGGCCGGGGAGCTGTTTTTT. Translated, it gives CASSIRPAAGELFF.

V usage is TRBV24-1 and J usage is TRBJ2-1; TRBD1 might be the D (5 bases). This CDR3 comprises 12 residues. V lost 7 bases, J lost 2 bases, and 5 bases lay in between. CDR1 KGHDR and CDR2 SFDVKD come from the germline V gene. CDR3 sequence reads: CATRDTYNEQFF. CDR3 DNA: TGTGCCACCAGGGACACCTACAATGAGCAGTTCTTC.

This chain uses TRBV29-1 with TRBJ2-7; tentative D call: TRBD1 (5 bases). This CDR3 contains 13 residues. Germline CDR1 is SQVTM and CDR2 is ANQGSEA. Deletions cut 6 bases from V and 1 base from J, with 13 bases between. The CDR3 DNA follows: TGCAGCGTCAAGGACACAATGTCCTACGAGCAGTACTTC. It yields the protein CSVKDTMSYEQYF.

The chain combines TRBV18 with TRBJ1-5, with D possibly TRBD1 on 6 matching bases. Per the germline V gene, CDR1 is KGHSH and CDR2 is LQKENI. V was shortened by 3 bases and J by 3 bases, with 21 bases between the two germline ends. This CDR3 is 18 amino acids long. The CDR3 DNA reads as TGTGCCAGCTCACCGAATGGCGGGGGCCGGGGGAACAATCAGCCCCAGCATTTT. This encodes CASSPNGGGRGNNQPQHF.